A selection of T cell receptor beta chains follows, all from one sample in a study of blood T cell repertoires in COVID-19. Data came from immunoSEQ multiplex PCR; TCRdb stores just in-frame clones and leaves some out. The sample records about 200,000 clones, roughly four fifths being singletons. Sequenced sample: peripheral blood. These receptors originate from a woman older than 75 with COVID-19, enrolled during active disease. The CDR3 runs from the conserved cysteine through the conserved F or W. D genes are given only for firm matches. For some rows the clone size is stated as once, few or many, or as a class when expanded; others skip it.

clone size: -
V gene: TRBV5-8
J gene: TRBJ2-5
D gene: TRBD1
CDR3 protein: CASTYRGLQAQYF
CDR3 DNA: TGTGCCAGCACATACAGGGGGCTGCAGGCCCAGTACTTC

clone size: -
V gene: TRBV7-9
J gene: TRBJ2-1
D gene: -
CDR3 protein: CASSRPESYNEQFF
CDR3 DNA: TGTGCCAGCAGCCGCCCTGAGTCCTACAATGAGCAGTTCTTC

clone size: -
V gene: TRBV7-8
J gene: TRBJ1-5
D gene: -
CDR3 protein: CASSLGRGSNQPQHF
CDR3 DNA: TGTGCCAGCAGCTTAGGTAGGGGAAGCAATCAGCCCCAGCATTTT

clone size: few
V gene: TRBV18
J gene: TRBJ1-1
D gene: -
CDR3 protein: CASSKSMGGNTEAFF
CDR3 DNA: TGTGCCAGCTCAAAGAGTATGGGAGGGAACACTGAAGCTTTCTTT

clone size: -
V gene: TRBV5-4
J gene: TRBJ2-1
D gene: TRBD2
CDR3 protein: CASSVPTRGLATPPSQFF
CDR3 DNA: TGTGCCAGCAGCGTTCCCACCCGAGGACTAGCCACTCCGCCATCCCAGTTCTTC

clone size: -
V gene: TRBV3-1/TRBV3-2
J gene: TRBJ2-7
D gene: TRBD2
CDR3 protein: CASSPKGTSGPRGSYEQYF
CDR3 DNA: TGTGCCAGCAGTCCAAAAGGGACTAGCGGGCCTCGGGGCTCCTACGAGCAGTACTTC

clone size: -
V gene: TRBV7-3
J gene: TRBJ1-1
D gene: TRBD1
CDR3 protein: CASSPRGRGAPTEAFF
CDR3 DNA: TGTGCCAGCAGCCCCCGGGGCAGGGGGGCTCCCACTGAAGCTTTCTTT

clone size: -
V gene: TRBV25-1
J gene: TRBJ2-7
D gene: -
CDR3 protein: CASSLRDGGKDEQYF
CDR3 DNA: TGTGCCAGCAGTTTGAGGGACGGAGGGAAGGACGAGCAGTACTTC

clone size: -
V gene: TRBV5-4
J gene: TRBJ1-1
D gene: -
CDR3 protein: CASSRDFVQGGTEAFF
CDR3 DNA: TGTGCCAGCAGCCGAGATTTCGTGCAGGGAGGCACTGAAGCTTTCTTT

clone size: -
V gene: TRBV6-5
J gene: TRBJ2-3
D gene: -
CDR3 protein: CASTGGRGNTQYF
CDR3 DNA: TGTGCCAGCACGGGGGGCCGAGGGAATACGCAGTATTTT

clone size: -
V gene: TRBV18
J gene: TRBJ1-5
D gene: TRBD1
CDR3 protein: CASSLGTDHQPQHF
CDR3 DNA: TGTGCCAGCTCACTCGGGACAGATCATCAGCCCCAGCATTTT

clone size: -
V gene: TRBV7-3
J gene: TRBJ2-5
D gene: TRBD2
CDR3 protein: CASSLTGLAGETQYF
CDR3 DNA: TGTGCCAGCAGCTTAACGGGACTAGCGGGAGAGACCCAGTACTTC

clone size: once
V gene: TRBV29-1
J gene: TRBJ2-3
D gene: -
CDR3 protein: CSTRTSTDTQYF
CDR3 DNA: TGCAGCACCCGGACTAGCACAGATACGCAGTATTTT

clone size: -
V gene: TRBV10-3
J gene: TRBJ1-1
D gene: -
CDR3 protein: CAISATTNTEAFF
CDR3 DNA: TGTGCCATCAGTGCAACGACTAACACTGAAGCTTTCTTT

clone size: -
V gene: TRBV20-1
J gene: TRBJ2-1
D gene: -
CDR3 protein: CSARRGREQFF
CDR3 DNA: TGCAGTGCTCGCAGGGGAAGGGAGCAGTTCTTC

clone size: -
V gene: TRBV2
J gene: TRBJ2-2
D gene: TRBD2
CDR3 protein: CASRGAGAIGELFF
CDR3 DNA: TGTGCCAGCAGGGGAGCGGGAGCGATCGGGGAGCTGTTTTTT

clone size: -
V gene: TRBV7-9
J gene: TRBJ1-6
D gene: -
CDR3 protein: CASSSSGGGDSPLHF
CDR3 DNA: TGTGCCAGCAGCTCCTCGGGCGGGGGGGATTCACCCCTCCACTTT

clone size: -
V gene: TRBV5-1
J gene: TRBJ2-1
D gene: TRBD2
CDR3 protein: CASSPMLGLASGNEQFF
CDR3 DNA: TGCGCCAGTTCCCCCATGCTGGGACTAGCGAGTGGGAATGAGCAGTTCTTC

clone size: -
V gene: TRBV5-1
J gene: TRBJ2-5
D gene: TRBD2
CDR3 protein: CASSSTPLAGVWETQYF
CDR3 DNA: TGCGCCAGCAGCTCAACTCCACTAGCGGGAGTTTGGGAGACCCAGTACTTC

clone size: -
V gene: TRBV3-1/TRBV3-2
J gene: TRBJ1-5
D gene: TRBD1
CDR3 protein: CASSQTGGGQPQHF
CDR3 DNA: TGTGCCAGCAGTCAGACAGGGGGCGGTCAGCCCCAGCATTTT

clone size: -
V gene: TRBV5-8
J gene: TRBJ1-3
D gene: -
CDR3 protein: CASSAKDRNSGNTIYF
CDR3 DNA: TGTGCCAGCAGCGCCAAGGACAGAAACTCTGGAAACACCATATATTTT

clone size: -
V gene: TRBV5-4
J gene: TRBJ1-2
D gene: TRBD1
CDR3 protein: CASSDFPGQNYGYTF
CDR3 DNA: TGTGCCAGCAGCGATTTCCCGGGACAGAACTATGGCTACACCTTC

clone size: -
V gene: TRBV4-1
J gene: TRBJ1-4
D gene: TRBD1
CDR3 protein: CASSQVPRAPGQGPWREKLFF
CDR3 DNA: TGCGCCAGCAGCCAAGTCCCCCGCGCCCCGGGACAGGGTCCTTGGAGGGAAAAACTGTTTTTT

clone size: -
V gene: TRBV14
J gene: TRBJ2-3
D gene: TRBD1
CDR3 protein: CASSQDLRTGGTDTQYF
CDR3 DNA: TGTGCCAGCAGCCAAGATTTGCGAACAGGGGGCACAGATACGCAGTATTTT

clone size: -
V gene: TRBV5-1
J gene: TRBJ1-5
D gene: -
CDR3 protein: CASTQLPGSNQPQHF
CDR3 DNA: TGCGCCAGCACTCAACTCCCAGGCAGCAATCAGCCCCAGCATTTT

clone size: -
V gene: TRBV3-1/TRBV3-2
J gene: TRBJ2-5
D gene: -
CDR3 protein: CASSQVLAARQETQYF
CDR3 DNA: TGTGCCAGCAGCCAAGTGCTCGCGGCCCGCCAAGAGACCCAGTACTTC

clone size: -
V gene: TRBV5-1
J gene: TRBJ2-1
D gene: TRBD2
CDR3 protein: CASSSGLAANNEQFF
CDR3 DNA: TGCGCCAGCAGTTCGGGACTAGCGGCAAACAATGAGCAGTTCTTC

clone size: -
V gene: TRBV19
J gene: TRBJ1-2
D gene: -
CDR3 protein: CASSPLGGSYGYTF
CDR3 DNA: TGTGCCAGTAGTCCCCTCGGAGGATCCTATGGCTACACCTTC

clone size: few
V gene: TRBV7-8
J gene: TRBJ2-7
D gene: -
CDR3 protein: CASSLTAYEQYF
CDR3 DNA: TGTGCCAGCAGCCTGACAGCATACGAGCAGTACTTC

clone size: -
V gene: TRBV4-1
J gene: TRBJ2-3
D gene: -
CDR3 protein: CASSQPSADTQYF
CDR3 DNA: TGCGCCAGCAGCCAGCCGTCGGCAGATACGCAGTATTTT

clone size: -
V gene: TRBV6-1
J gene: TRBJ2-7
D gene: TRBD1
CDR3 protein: CASSEAFYGGQGTSEQYF
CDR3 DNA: TGTGCCAGCAGTGAAGCTTTTTATGGGGGACAGGGCACTTCCGAGCAGTACTTC

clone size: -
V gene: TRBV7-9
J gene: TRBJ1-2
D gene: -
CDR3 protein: CASSLIGAGYGYTF
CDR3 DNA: TGTGCCAGCAGCTTAATAGGGGCGGGGTACGGCTACACCTTC

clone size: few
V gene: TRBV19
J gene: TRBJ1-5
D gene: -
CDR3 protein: CASSTIDRRPNQPQHF
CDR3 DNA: TGTGCCAGTAGTACCATCGACCGGCGGCCCAATCAGCCCCAGCATTTT

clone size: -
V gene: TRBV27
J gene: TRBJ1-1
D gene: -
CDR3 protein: CASSLQGLSAEAFF
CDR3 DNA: TGTGCCAGCAGTTTACAGGGCTTGAGTGCTGAAGCTTTCTTT

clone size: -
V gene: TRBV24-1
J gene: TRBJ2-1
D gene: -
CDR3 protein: CATTRSLDNEQFF
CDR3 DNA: TGTGCCACTACTAGGAGTCTCGACAATGAGCAGTTCTTC

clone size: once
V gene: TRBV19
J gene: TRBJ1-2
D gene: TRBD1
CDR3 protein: CASSQTTGEDRYTF
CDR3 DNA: TGTGCCAGTAGCCAAACGACAGGGGAGGATCGCTACACCTTC